Presented here are 32 T cell receptor beta chains from one specimen sequenced in a study of CD8+CD57+ T cells in acquired aplastic anemia. Genomic DNA acted as the template from which TCR beta VDJ combination and CDR3 sequence profiling were carried out. Via MiXCR, TCRdb re-called the reads, giving one row per CDR3 protein. The sample yields about 200,000 distinct CDR3 sequences, roughly 35% seen once. Material for sequencing was sorted CD4+, CD8+, or CD8+CD57+ T cells (not recorded which) from PBMCs. These receptors all come from a human donor in good health, serving as a control.

Comment on this clonotype: Just one base apart from a much larger clone, this may be a read error. The chain recombines TRBV20-1 with TRBJ1-3, with D possibly being TRBD1 (6 bases). The CDR3 is made up of 15 amino acids. CDR1 DFQATT and CDR2 SNEGSKA come from the germline V gene (reference sequence). V lost 0 bases and J 2 bases, leaving 11 bases between the germline ends. The chain's CDR3 is CSARDRGAAGNTIYF. The CDR3 DNA is TGCAGTGCTAGAGATCGGGGGGCAGCTGGAAACACCATATATTTT.

The V gene is TRBV10-3, the J gene TRBJ1-2; TRBD1 matches at 10 bases. V was clipped by 6 bases and J by 12 bases; unmatched bases: 4. This CDR3 has 11 residues. Germline V CDR1 and CDR2: ENHRY, SYGVKD. CDR3 protein: CAIREGQGNTF. The CDR3 nucleotides read TGTGCCATCAGGGAGGGACAGGGGAACACCTTC.

This clonotype was observed many times. The chain joins TRBV6-1 to TRBJ2-7; D unresolved. There are 12 residues in the CDR3. Germline CDR1 reads MNHNS; CDR2 reads SASEGT. Trimming stripped 6 bases from V and 5 bases from J, with 11 bases between. CDR3 nucleotides: TGTGCCAGCAGACCCCAATTTGACGAGCAGTACTTC. This encodes CASRPQFDEQYF.

The chain uses TRBV19 and TRBJ2-3; D call uncertain. The CDR3 runs 14 residues. The V gene's germline CDR1 is LNHDA and CDR2 SQIVND (reference sequence). CDR3 amino acids: CARDRILSTDTQYF. The DNA of the CDR3 is TGTGCTAGAGATCGGATACTAAGCACAGATACGCAGTATTTT. Together with reference TRBV19 and TRBJ2-3, the CDR3 gives the full variable domain: DGGITQSPKYLFRKEGQNVTLSCEQNLNHDAMYWYRQDPGQGLRLIYYSQIVNDFQKGDIAEGYSVSREKKESFPLTVTSAQKNPTAFYLCARDRILSTDTQYFGPGTRLTVL.

This clonotype was picked up many times. The chain is built from TRBV24-1 and TRBJ2-3; the match to TRBD1 covers 9 bases. The CDR3 is 15 residues long. The junction had 6 bases not matched to a gene; V was cut back by 4 bases and J by 5 bases. The germline V gene has CDR1 KGHDR and CDR2 SFDVKD. The CDR3 DNA reads as TGTGCCACCAGTGACAACAGGGGGCGAAGAGATACGCAGTATTTT. Amino acid sequence: CATSDNRGRRDTQYF.

This clonotype was found many times. This chain connects TRBV10-3 to TRBJ2-2; D gene unclear. Trimming left V 4 bases short and J 0 bases short, with 12 bases between. The CDR3 loop spans 16 amino acids. Germline loops: CDR1 ENHRY, CDR2 SYGVKD. The CDR3 here is CAISGFVGPNTGELFF. Written as DNA, the CDR3 is TGTGCCATCAGTGGATTTGTAGGACCGAACACCGGGGAGCTGTTTTTT.

Many counts were recorded for this clonotype. The V call is TRBV7-9, the J call TRBJ2-7; D is perhaps TRBD2 (6 bases). Looked up from germline, CDR1 is SEHNR and CDR2 is FQNEAQ (reference sequence). Trimming left V 0 bases short and J 4 bases short, with 10 bases between. This CDR3 has 14 amino acids. The CDR3 DNA sequence: TGTGCCAGCAGCTTAGCGGGCGGGGTTTACGAGCAGTACTTC. It codes for CASSLAGGVYEQYF. Together with reference TRBV7-9 and TRBJ2-7, the CDR3 gives the full variable domain: DTGVSQNPRHKITKRGQNVTFRCDPISEHNRLYWYRQTLGQGPEFLTYFQNEAQLEKSRLLSDRFSAERPKGSFSTLEIQRTEQGDSAMYLCASSLAGGVYEQYFGPGTRLTVT.

This chain joins TRBV5-4 and TRBJ1-5; no firm D call. Trimming removed 0 bases from V and 7 bases from J, with 17 bases in between. The CDR3 length is 16 residues. CDR1 and CDR2 (germline): SGHNT, YYREEE (reference sequence). CDR3 sequence: CASSLGHSGVGQPQHF. The CDR3 region has the DNA TGTGCCAGCAGCTTGGGCCACAGCGGGGTCGGGCAGCCCCAGCATTTT.

This clonotype was picked up many times. This sequence joins TRBV6-5 and TRBJ1-2, with 9 bases fitting TRBD1. The ends lost 0 bases at V and 7 bases at J; junction bases unmatched: 6. The CDR3 consists of 15 residues. The V gene's germline CDR1 is MNHEY and CDR2 SVGAGI. CDR3 nucleotide sequence: TGTGCCAGCAGTTACTCGGGACAGGGAGCCGGTGGCTACACCTTC. Protein: CASSYSGQGAGGYTF.

This sequence joins TRBV2 and TRBJ1-6, with D uncertain. The V gene lost 4 bases and the J gene lost 0 bases, with 10 bases spanning the gap. Germline CDR1 SNHLY, CDR2 FYNNEI. The CDR3 contains 16 residues. CDR3 DNA sequence: TGTGCCAGCAGTGGGAGGTTGAGCTCCTATAATTCACCCCTCCACTTT. This sequence encodes CASSGRLSSYNSPLHF.

This clonotype was detected many times. Here the CDR3 DNA reads TGTGCCAGCACCCGCGAGGGAGAGACCCAGTACTTC. Amino acids: CASTREGETQYF. J is TRBJ2-5 and V is TRBV2; possible D gene TRBD2, 5 bases. The CDR3 sequence is 12 residues long. Germline assignment: CDR1 SNHLY and CDR2 FYNNEI. Trimming cost V 7 bases and J 4 bases, with 10 bases left between them.

With regard to this clonotype: This likely comes from a read error, as the CDR3 has no conserved phenylalanine or tryptophan at its end. This chain uses TRBV10-3 with TRBJ1-1; 9 nucleotides line up with TRBD1. Losses at the gene ends were 6 bases for V and 1 base for J; bases not matched to a gene: 3. Germline assignment: CDR1 ENHRY and CDR2 SYGVKD. CDR3 length: 14 residues. CDR3 DNA: TGTGCCATCAGGGGGGGACAGGGGAACACTGAAGCTTTCCTT. Its translation is CAIRGGQGNTEAFL.

V is TRBV18 and J is TRBJ1-3, with D perhaps matching TRBD1 (6 bases). CDR1 is KGHSH, CDR2 LQKENI, per germline. Trimming removed 6 bases from V and 2 bases from J, with 17 bases in between. The CDR3 covers 16 residues. CDR3 coding DNA: TGTGCCAGCTCCCCATGGGCAGGGGAAACTGGAAACACCATATATTTT. This gives the protein CASSPWAGETGNTIYF.

The sample holds many counts of this clonotype. The chain links TRBV6-1 to TRBJ1-2; D is possibly TRBD1 (5 bases). V lost 0 bases to trimming and J lost 9 bases, with 14 bases between them. CDR1 and CDR2 from the germline V gene are MNHNS and SASEGT. The CDR3 contains 14 residues. CDR3 DNA sequence: TGTGCCAGCAGTGAAGCGATGGCAGGGTTGCGCTACACCTTC. Protein sequence: CASSEAMAGLRYTF.

This clonotype was counted at least ten times. The chain recombines TRBV25-1 with TRBJ1-1; unclear D gene. V lost 9 bases, J lost 5 bases, and 13 bases lay in between. The CDR3 is made up of 12 amino acids. Germline V gives CDR1 MGHDK, CDR2 SYGVNS. CDR3 coding DNA: TGTGCCAGTTCGCCCCGTGGGACTGAAGCTTTCTTT. This encodes CASSPRGTEAFF.

The table lists this clonotype with many counts. This sequence joins TRBV7-2 and TRBJ2-5; no clear D. CDR1 is SGHTA and CDR2 is FQGNSA in the germline V gene. V was pared by 2 bases and J by 7 bases, with 8 bases between. CDR3 length: 12 amino acids. The CDR3 loop is CASSLMGGTQYF. CDR3 bases: TGTGCCAGCAGCTTAATGGGTGGGACCCAGTACTTC.

This clonotype was picked up many times. This chain connects TRBV7-2 to TRBJ1-2; D not certain. CDR1 SGHTA and CDR2 FQGNSA come from the germline V gene. The CDR3 runs 12 residues. Between the trimmed V and J ends, which lost 5 bases and 5 bases, there was a span of 9 bases. The CDR3 protein is CASSPRFYGYTF. Here the CDR3 DNA reads TGTGCCAGCAGCCCAAGATTTTATGGCTACACCTTC.

This clonotype appeared many times. The rearrangement joins TRBV5-1 to TRBJ1-2; 9 bases fit TRBD1. With 6 bases clipped from V and 5 bases from J, the junction kept 8 bases outside the gene matches. This CDR3 comprises 14 residues. Germline assignment: CDR1 SGHRS and CDR2 YFSETQ. The DNA for the CDR3 is TGCGCCAGCAAAACGGGACAGGGAGATTATGGCTACACCTTC. It is translated as CASKTGQGDYGYTF.

The J gene is TRBJ2-1, the V gene TRBV5-1, with 9 bases lining up with TRBD1. J lost 7 bases, V lost 2 bases, and 13 bases had no gene match. The CDR3 has 17 residues. Looked up from germline, CDR1 is SGHRS and CDR2 is YFSETQ. CDR3 loop: CASSFTLQGAGWNEQFF. CDR3 DNA: TGCGCCAGCAGCTTTACCCTACAGGGGGCAGGTTGGAATGAGCAGTTCTTC.

The rearrangement uses TRBV27 and TRBJ2-5; the D is unclear. Germline V gene lookup returns CDR1 MNHEY and CDR2 SMNVEV (reference sequence). This CDR3 contains 15 residues. V gave up 7 bases and J gave up 2 bases, with 17 bases separating them. The CDR3 protein is CASIRRPIPQETQYF. In DNA form, the CDR3 reads TGTGCCAGCATCAGACGGCCTATTCCACAAGAGACCCAGTACTTC.

At least ten counts were recorded for this clonotype. The J gene is TRBJ2-7, the V gene TRBV25-1; 8 bases align to TRBD1. The length of the CDR3 is 17 residues. The germline gives CDR1 MGHDK, CDR2 SYGVNS. V was pared by 4 bases and J by 2 bases, with 13 bases of the junction left unmatched. Here the CDR3 DNA reads TGTGCCAGCAGTGCAGGACAGGGATGGATGCGCACCTACGAGCAGTACTTC. This encodes CASSAGQGWMRTYEQYF.

The chain carries TRBV30 and TRBJ1-1, with D hard to call. The V and J ends lost 0 bases and 1 base respectively, with 6 bases between them. CDR1 GTSNPN and CDR2 SVGIG come from the germline V gene (reference sequence). This CDR3 has 13 residues. The CDR3 region is CAWSVRGNTEAFF. The CDR3 region has the DNA TGTGCCTGGAGTGTACGCGGGAACACTGAAGCTTTCTTT.

This clonotype appeared many times. A junction boundary mismatches the germline segment, possibly from a read error. The chain employs TRBV29-1 and TRBJ2-1, with D perhaps matching TRBD1 (6 bases). The CDR3 runs to 16 residues. Germline V CDR1 and CDR2: SQVTM, ANQGSEA. The CDR3 DNA reads TGCAGCGTCGAAGATGACCAGGGGTGGTTCAACAATGAGCAGTTCTTC. This encodes CSVEDDQGWFNNEQFF.

This chain uses TRBV29-1 with TRBJ1-1; 9 nucleotides match TRBD1. This CDR3 comprises 12 residues. Per germline, CDR1 SQVTM and CDR2 ANQGSEA. V lost 8 bases to trimming and J lost 10 bases; unmatched junction nucleotides: 11. The CDR3 loop reads CSTRTGESIAFF. CDR3 DNA sequence: TGCAGCACGCGGACAGGGGAGAGTATAGCTTTCTTT.

The sample holds a few counts of this clonotype. A much larger clone lies one base from this, so it may be a read error. Here the CDR3 omits its conserved ending phenylalanine or tryptophan, so a read error is the likely source. The V call is TRBV2, the J call TRBJ2-7, with D perhaps given as TRBD1 or TRBD2 (5 bases each). In germline, CDR1 is SNHLY, CDR2 FYNNEI. V was trimmed by 5 bases and J by 2 bases, leaving 16 bases between them. There are 15 residues in the CDR3. The CDR3, as DNA: TGTGCCAGCAGTCGAACACGGGGCACAACCTACGAGCAGTACCTC. It translates to CASSRTRGTTYEQYL.

This clonotype was recorded at least ten times. The chain couples TRBV5-6 to TRBJ1-2; TRBD1 is a possible D gene (6 bases). Trimming removed 5 bases at V and 7 bases at J, with 18 bases between. Germline CDR1 reads SGHDT; CDR2 reads YYEEEE. CDR3 length equals 14 residues. CDR3 amino acids: CASRGSDRWLGYTF. CDR3 sequence (DNA): TGTGCCAGCAGGGGCAGCGACAGGTGGCTTGGCTACACCTTC.

This clonotype was seen only a few times. The rearrangement links TRBV20-1 to TRBJ2-3; the D gene could be TRBD1 or TRBD2 (5 bases each). V lost 0 bases and J lost 4, with 17 bases in between. Germline V gene sequence: CDR1 DFQATT, CDR2 SNEGSKA (reference sequence). The CDR3 extends over 16 amino acids. CDR3 residues: CSARDAFRDAPDTQYF. The CDR3 DNA reads as TGCAGTGCTAGAGATGCCTTCAGGGACGCCCCAGATACGCAGTATTTT.

With regard to this clonotype: A much larger clone is a single base away; this may be a read error. The CDR3 reads CASSPGHPYEQYF. The CDR3 DNA is TGTGCCAGCAGTCCGGGACACCCATACGAGCAGTACTTC. The rearrangement links TRBV25-1 to TRBJ2-7; D might be TRBD1 (6 bases). Germline V gene data show CDR1 as MGHDK and CDR2 as SYGVNS. Trimming removed 5 bases at V and 4 bases at J, with 12 bases between. This CDR3 comprises 13 residues.

This clonotype was picked up one time. The chain is built from TRBV15 and TRBJ2-7; no reliable D call. Per the germline V gene, CDR1 is LNHNV and CDR2 is YYDKDF (reference sequence). V dropped 3 bases and J dropped 5 bases, with 11 bases sitting between them. The CDR3 consists of 13 residues. In DNA, the CDR3 is TGTGCCACCAGCAGTTTCGGGTTCCACGAGCAGTACTTC. This codes for CATSSFGFHEQYF.

This sequence joins TRBV4-1 and TRBJ1-2; D gene uncertain. CDR3 length: 14 residues. Germline CDR1 is MGHRA and CDR2 is YSYEKL. V was clipped by 0 bases and J by 12 bases, with 17 bases between them. CDR3: CASSQEIPRSGNTF. The CDR3 DNA is TGCGCCAGCAGCCAAGAAATCCCGCGCTCTGGAAACACCTTC.

In this sample, this clonotype turned up a few times. The chain has TRBV5-4 and TRBJ1-1; 9 nucleotides match TRBD1. This CDR3 contains 16 residues. J gave up 0 bases and V 3 bases, and 6 bases lay outside the gene matches. Per germline, CDR1 SGHNT and CDR2 YYREEE (reference sequence). Written as DNA, the CDR3 is TGTGCCAGCAGCTCCGGGACAGGGCTAATGAACACTGAAGCTTTCTTT. Amino acids: CASSSGTGLMNTEAFF.

This chain links TRBV2 with TRBJ1-6; D unclear. This CDR3 comprises 13 residues. V dropped 6 bases and J dropped 3 bases, with 6 bases sitting between them. Germline V gene data show CDR1 as SNHLY and CDR2 as FYNNEI. The CDR3 DNA is TGTGCCAGCAGGGGTAGCTATAATTCACCCCTCCACTTT. It codes for CASRGSYNSPLHF.